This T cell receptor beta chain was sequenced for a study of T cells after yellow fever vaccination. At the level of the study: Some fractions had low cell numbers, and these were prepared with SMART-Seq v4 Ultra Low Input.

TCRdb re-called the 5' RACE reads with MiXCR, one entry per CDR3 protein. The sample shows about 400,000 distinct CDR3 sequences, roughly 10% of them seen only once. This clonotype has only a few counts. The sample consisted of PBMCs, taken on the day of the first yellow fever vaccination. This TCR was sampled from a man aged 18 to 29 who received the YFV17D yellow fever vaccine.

CDR3 region: CASRPPLDLQETQYF. For the CDR3, the DNA is TGTGCCAGCAGACCCCCTTTGGACCTCCAAGAGACCCAGTACTTC. V gene TRBV6-1 combines with J gene TRBJ2-5, with D uncertain. Trimming removed 6 bases from V and 1 base from J, with 15 bases in between. CDR3 length equals 15 residues. The germline gives CDR1 MNHNS, CDR2 SASEGT.